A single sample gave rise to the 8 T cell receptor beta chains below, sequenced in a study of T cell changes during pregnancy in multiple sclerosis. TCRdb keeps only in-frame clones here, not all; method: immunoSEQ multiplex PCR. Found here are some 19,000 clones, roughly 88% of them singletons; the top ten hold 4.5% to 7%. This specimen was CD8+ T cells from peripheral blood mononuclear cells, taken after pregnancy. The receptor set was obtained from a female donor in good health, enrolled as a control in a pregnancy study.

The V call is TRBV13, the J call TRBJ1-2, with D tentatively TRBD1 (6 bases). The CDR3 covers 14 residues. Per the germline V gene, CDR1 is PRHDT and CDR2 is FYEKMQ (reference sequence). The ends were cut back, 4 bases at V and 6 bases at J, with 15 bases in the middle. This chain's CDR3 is CASSSRGQRDGYTF. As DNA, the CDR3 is TGTGCCAGCAGCTCCAGAGGACAGAGAGATGGCTACACCTTC.

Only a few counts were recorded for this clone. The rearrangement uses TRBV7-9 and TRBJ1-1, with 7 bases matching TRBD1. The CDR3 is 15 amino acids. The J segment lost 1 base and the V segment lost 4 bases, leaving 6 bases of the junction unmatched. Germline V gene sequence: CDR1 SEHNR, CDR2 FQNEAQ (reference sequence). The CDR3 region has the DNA TGTGCCAGCAGCTCGCGGGACAGTACGAACACTGAAGCTTTCTTT. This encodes CASSSRDSTNTEAFF.

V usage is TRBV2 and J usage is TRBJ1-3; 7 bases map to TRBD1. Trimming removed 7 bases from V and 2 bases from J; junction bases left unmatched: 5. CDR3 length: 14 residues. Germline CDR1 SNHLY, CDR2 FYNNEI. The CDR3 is CASNLDRAGNTIYF. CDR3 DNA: TGTGCCAGCAACCTCGACAGGGCTGGAAACACCATATATTTT.

CDR3 in DNA: TGTGCCAGTAGTATATCGACAGGGGGTGTTGACTATGGCTACACCTTC. It specifies CASSISTGGVDYGYTF. The chain has TRBV19 and TRBJ1-2, with TRBD1 matching 9 bases. CDR3 length: 16 residues. The germline V gene encodes CDR1 LNHDA and CDR2 SQIVND (reference sequence). With V trimmed by 2 bases and J by 3 bases, 7 bases remained unmatched.

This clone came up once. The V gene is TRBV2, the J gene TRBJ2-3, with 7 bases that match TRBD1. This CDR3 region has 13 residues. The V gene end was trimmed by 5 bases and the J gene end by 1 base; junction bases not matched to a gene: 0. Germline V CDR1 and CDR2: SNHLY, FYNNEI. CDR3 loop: CASSQGGTDTQYF. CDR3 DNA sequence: TGTGCCAGCAGTCAGGGGGGCACAGATACGCAGTATTTT.

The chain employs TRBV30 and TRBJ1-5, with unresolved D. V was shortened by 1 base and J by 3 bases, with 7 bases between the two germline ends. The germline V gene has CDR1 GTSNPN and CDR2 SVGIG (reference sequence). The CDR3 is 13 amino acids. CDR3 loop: CAWSGQFNQPQHF. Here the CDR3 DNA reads TGTGCCTGGAGTGGACAATTCAATCAGCCCCAGCATTTT.

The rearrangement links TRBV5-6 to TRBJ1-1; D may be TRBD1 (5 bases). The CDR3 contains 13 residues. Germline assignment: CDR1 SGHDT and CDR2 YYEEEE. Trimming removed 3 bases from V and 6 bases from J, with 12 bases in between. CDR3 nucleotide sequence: TGTGCCAGCAGCTGGGCGCGGGGCCCTGAAGCTTTCTTT. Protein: CASSWARGPEAFF.

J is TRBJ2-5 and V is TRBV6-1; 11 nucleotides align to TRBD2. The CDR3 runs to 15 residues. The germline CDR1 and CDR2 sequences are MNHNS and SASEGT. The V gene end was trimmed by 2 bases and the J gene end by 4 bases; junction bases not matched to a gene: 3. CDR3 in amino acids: CASSELAGGPETQYF. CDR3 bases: TGTGCCAGCAGTGAATTAGCGGGGGGGCCAGAGACCCAGTACTTC.